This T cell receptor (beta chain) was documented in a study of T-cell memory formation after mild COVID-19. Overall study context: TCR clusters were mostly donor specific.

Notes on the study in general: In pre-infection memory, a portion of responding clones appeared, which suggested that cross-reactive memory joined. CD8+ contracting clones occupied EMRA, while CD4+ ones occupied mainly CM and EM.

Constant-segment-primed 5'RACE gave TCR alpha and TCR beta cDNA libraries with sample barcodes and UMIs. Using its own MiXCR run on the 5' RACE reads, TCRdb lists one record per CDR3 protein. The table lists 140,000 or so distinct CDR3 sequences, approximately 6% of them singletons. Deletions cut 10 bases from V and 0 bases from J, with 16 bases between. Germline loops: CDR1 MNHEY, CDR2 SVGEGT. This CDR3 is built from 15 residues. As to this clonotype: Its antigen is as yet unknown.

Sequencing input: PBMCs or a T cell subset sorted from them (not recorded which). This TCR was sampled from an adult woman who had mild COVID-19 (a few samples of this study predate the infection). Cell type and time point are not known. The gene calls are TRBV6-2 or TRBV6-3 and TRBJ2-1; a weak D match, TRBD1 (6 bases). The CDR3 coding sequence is TGTGCCACCACCACCCGACAGGACTCCTACAATGAGCAGTTCTTC. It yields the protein CATTTRQDSYNEQFF.